Described below is a single T cell receptor beta chain sequence and its context. These data belong to a study of blood T cell repertoires in COVID-19. Looking at the study overall: Whether acute or convalescent, the COVID-19 samples came from the United States, Italy and Spain. From T cells, B-cell-depleted T cells, or PBMCs came the material, which was cDNA or gDNA.

Per the original methods: Nucleated cell number was recorded as an estimate derived from reference gene primer amplification. Clones were sequenced by immunoSEQ multiplex PCR, and TCRdb holds only the in-frame ones, with some missing. Clonal size and the V and J genes are those of that table, whereas D and trimming came from the DNA. The sample consists of 250,000 or so clones, around 88% of them appearing once. Sequencing was done on a sample of peripheral blood. The source is an elderly man with acute or convalescent COVID-19.

The CDR3 is CASTDRAYEQYF. The CDR3, as DNA: TGTGCCAGCACCGACAGGGCCTACGAGCAGTACTTC. The J gene is TRBJ2-7, the V gene TRBV28, with 7 bases fitting TRBD1. The junction had 2 bases not matched to a gene; V was cut back by 7 bases and J by 2 bases. The CDR3 has 12 residues. CDR1 and CDR2 from the germline V gene are MDHEN and SYDVKM. The full variable domain, rest sourced from reference TRBV28 and TRBJ2-7, is DVKVTQSSRYLVKRTGEKVFLECVQDMDHENMFWYRQDPGLGLRLIYFSYDVKMKEKGDIPEGYSVSREKKERFSLILESASTNQTSMYLCASTDRAYEQYFGPGTRLTVT.